Listed here are 14 T cell receptor beta chains from one sample, sequenced in a study of PD-1 blockade in classical Hodgkin lymphoma. Documented time point: newly diagnosed, previously untreated cHL patient sample. Libraries were prepared by immunoSEQ multiplex PCR; TCRdb keeps only in-frame clonotypes and omits some of them. In the table there are tens of thousands of clones, approximately 91% of which are singletons. Sequencing was carried out using peripheral blood mononuclear cells (PBMCs). The receptors come from a human donor with classical Hodgkin lymphoma.

This clone was seen only a few times. The J gene is TRBJ1-5, the V gene TRBV19, with a tentative D call TRBD1 (5 bases). Germline V gives CDR1 LNHDA, CDR2 SQIVND (reference sequence). The CDR3 is 15 amino acids. V lost 6 bases and J lost 4, with 16 bases in between. CDR3 bases: TGTGCCAGTAGGAGGCGGGGGGACGGAAATCAGCCCCAGCATTTT. This sequence encodes CASRRRGDGNQPQHF.

This rearrangement joins TRBV6-6 to TRBJ1-1, with D perhaps TRBD1 (6 bases). V lost 6 bases and J lost 1, with 18 bases in between. The CDR3 sequence is 16 residues long. The germline gives CDR1 MNHNY, CDR2 SVGAGI (reference sequence). CDR3 loop: CASRQGGGPENTEAFF. CDR3 DNA sequence: TGTGCCAGCAGACAGGGAGGAGGGCCTGAGAACACTGAAGCTTTCTTT.

The V call is TRBV20-1, the J call TRBJ2-3, with no clear D. Trimming took off 2 bases at V and 4 bases at J, with 1 base between the two ends. The CDR3 extends over 10 amino acids. The V gene's germline CDR1 is DFQATT and CDR2 SNEGSKA (reference sequence). The CDR3 coding sequence is TGCAGTGCTAGATCAGATACGCAGTATTTT. Protein sequence: CSARSDTQYF.

Turning to this clone: At the DNA level, this CDR3 is encoded by other sequences in the same sample as well. The chain couples TRBV6-5 to TRBJ1-2; D remains ambiguous. Germline lookup yields CDR1 MNHEY and CDR2 SVGAGI. The germline V and J ends were trimmed by 9 bases and 2 bases, with 13 bases remaining between them. This CDR3 is built from 13 residues. CDR3 loop: CASSESRNYGYTF. The CDR3 region has the DNA TGTGCCAGTAGTGAGTCGAGGAACTATGGCTACACCTTC.

This clone was detected only a few times. The gene calls are TRBV27 and TRBJ2-3; TRBD2 aligns across 15 bases. Trimming at V came to 7 bases and at J to 6 bases, leaving 8 bases not matched to a gene. Germline values: CDR1 MNHEY, CDR2 SMNVEV (reference sequence). The CDR3 is 16 residues long. The DNA of the CDR3 is TGTGCCAGCACTGCGCCGGGGACTAGCGGGGGGGATACGCAGTATTTT. Translating it yields CASTAPGTSGGDTQYF.

This chain uses TRBV10-3 with TRBJ1-3, with D perhaps matching TRBD1 (6 bases). Trimming shortened V by 6 bases and J by 2 bases, and 11 bases separated the two germline ends. Germline-derived CDR1 and CDR2 are ENHRY and SYGVKD. The length of the CDR3 is 14 residues. CDR3 residues: CAIRGDTTGNTIYF. The CDR3 DNA follows: TGTGCCATCAGGGGGGACACTACTGGAAACACCATATATTTT.

This rearrangement joins TRBV6-5 to TRBJ1-2, with D tentatively TRBD1 (5 bases). The length of the CDR3 is 14 residues. CDR1 and CDR2 (germline): MNHEY, SVGAGI. Trimming removed 6 bases at V and 4 bases at J, with 15 bases between. CDR3 residues: CASRTRQGSYGYTF. The CDR3 DNA reads TGTGCCAGCAGGACACGGCAGGGTAGCTATGGCTACACCTTC.

The rearrangement uses TRBV29-1 and TRBJ1-2, with 9 positions matching TRBD1. Trimming took 0 bases from V and 7 from J; bases not matched to a gene: 9. CDR3 length: 15 amino acids. CDR1 and CDR2 from the germline V gene are SQVTM and ANQGSEA. The CDR3 loop is CSVEDAPTGGPGYTF. CDR3 bases: TGCAGCGTTGAAGATGCCCCTACAGGGGGCCCTGGCTACACCTTC.

The chain links TRBV7-9 to TRBJ2-2, with D possibly matching TRBD1 (6 bases). Germline V lookup: CDR1 SEHNR, CDR2 FQNEAQ (reference sequence). The CDR3 runs 16 residues. V gave up 0 bases and J gave up 5 bases, with 13 bases separating them. The CDR3 is CASSLAWTATTGELFF. The CDR3 DNA is TGTGCCAGCAGCTTAGCCTGGACAGCAACTACCGGGGAGCTGTTTTTT.

The CDR3 loop is CASSWAGQPYEQYF. The CDR3 DNA reads TGCGCCAGCAGCTGGGCCGGACAGCCTTACGAGCAGTACTTC. The V gene is TRBV5-1, the J gene TRBJ2-7; TRBD1 is a possible D gene (6 bases). Trimming took off 3 bases at V and 4 bases at J, with 14 bases between the two ends. Per germline, CDR1 SGHRS and CDR2 YFSETQ. This CDR3 has 14 amino acids.

DNA of the CDR3: TGCGCCAGCAGCTTCGGGGGCCCCGTCTCCGGCTACACCTTC. Protein: CASSFGGPVSGYTF. The V and J genes are TRBV5-1 and TRBJ1-2; D is perhaps TRBD1 (6 bases). The CDR3 contains 14 residues. V lost 2 bases and J 8 bases, leaving 16 bases between the germline ends. Germline lookup yields CDR1 SGHRS and CDR2 YFSETQ.

Details on this clone: The junction departs from the called germline gene at one end, perhaps through a read error. This CDR3 is CASSAWVPLF. The CDR3 DNA reads TGTGCCAGCAGCGCCTGGGTCCCACTCTTC. The genes are TRBV6-1 and TRBJ2-1; D unclear. CDR1 MNHNS and CDR2 SASEGT come from the germline V gene. The CDR3 is 10 amino acids.

This chain links TRBV10-3 with TRBJ1-2; TRBD1 aligns across 7 bases. CDR1 and CDR2 from the germline V gene are ENHRY and SYGVKD. This CDR3 contains 13 residues. V shed 2 bases and J 10 bases; nucleotides not matched to a gene: 7. CDR3 residues: CAISEQGTGDYTF. In DNA, the CDR3 is TGTGCCATCAGTGAGCAGGGCACAGGGGACTACACCTTC.

V gene TRBV5-1 combines with J gene TRBJ2-5; either TRBD1 or TRBD2 may fit D (5 bases each). This CDR3 is 14 amino acids long. Germline CDR1 is SGHRS and CDR2 is YFSETQ. Trimming took 0 bases from V and 1 from J, leaving 7 bases between them. Here the CDR3 reads CASSLAGTQETQYF. As DNA, the CDR3 is TGCGCCAGCAGCTTGGCCGGGACCCAAGAGACCCAGTACTTC.